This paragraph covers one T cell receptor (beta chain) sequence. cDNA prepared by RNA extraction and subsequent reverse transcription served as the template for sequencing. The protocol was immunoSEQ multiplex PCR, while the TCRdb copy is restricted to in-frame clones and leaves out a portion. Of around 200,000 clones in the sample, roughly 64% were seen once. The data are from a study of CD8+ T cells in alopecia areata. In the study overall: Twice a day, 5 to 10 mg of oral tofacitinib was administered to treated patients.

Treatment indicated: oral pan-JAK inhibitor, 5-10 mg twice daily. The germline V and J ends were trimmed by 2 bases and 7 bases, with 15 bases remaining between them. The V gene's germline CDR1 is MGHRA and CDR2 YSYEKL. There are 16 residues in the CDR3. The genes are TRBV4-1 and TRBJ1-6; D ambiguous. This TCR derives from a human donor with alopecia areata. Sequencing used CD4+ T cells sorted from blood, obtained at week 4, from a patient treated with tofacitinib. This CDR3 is CASSQNPRGANSPLHF. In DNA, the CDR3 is TGCGCCAGCAGCCAAAACCCACGAGGCGCAAATTCACCCCTCCACTTT.